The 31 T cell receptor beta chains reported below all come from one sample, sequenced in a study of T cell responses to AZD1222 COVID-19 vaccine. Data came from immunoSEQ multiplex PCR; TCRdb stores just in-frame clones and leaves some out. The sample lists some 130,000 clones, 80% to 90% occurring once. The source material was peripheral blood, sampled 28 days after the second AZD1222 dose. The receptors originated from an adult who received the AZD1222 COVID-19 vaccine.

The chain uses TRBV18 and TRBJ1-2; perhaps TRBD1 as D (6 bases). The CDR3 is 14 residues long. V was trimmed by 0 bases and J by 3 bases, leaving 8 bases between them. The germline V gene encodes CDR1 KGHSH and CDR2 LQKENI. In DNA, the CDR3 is TGTGCCAGCTCACCACCCGGGACATACTATGGCTACACCTTC. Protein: CASSPPGTYYGYTF.

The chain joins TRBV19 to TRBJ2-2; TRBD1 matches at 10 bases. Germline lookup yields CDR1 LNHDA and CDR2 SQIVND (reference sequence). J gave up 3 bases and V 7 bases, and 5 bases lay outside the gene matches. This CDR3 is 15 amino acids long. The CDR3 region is CASKAGTGDTGELFF. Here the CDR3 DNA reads TGTGCCAGTAAGGCCGGGACAGGGGACACCGGGGAGCTGTTTTTT.

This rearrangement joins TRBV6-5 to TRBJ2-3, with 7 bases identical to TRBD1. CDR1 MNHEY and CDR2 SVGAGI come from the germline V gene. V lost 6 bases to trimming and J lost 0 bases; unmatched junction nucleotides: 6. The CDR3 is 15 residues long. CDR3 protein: CASRSPGQSTDTQYF. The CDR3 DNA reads TGTGCCAGCAGATCCCCGGGACAGAGCACAGATACGCAGTATTTT.

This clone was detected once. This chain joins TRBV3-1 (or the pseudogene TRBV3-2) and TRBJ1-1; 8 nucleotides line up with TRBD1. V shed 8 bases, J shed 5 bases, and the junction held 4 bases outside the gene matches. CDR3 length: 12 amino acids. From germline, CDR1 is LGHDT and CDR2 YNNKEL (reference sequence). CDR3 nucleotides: TGTGCCAGCGACAGGGGAGGGACTGAAGCTTTCTTT. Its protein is CASDRGGTEAFF.

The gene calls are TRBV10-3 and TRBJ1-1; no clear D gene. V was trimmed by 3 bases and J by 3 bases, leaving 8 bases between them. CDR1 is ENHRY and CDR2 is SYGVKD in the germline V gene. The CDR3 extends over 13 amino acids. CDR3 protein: CAISDGEDTEAFF. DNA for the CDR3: TGTGCCATCAGTGATGGGGAGGACACTGAAGCTTTCTTT.

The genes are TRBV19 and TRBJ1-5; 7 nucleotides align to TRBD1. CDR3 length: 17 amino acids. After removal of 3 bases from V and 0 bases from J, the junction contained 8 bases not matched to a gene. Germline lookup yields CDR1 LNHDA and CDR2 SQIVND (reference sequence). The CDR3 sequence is CASSIPTGTYSNQPQHF. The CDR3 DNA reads TGTGCCAGTAGTATCCCGACAGGGACCTATAGCAATCAGCCCCAGCATTTT.

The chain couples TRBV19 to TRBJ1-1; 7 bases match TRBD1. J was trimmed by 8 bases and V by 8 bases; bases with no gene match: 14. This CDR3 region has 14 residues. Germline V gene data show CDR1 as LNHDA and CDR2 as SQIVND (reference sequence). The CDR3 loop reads CASEGWTGRTEAFF. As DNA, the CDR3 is TGTGCCAGTGAAGGTTGGACAGGCAGGACGGAAGCTTTCTTT. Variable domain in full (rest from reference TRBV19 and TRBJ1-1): DGGITQSPKYLFRKEGQNVTLSCEQNLNHDAMYWYRQDPGQGLRLIYYSQIVNDFQKGDIAEGYSVSREKKESFPLTVTSAQKNPTAFYLCASEGWTGRTEAFFGQGTRLTVV.

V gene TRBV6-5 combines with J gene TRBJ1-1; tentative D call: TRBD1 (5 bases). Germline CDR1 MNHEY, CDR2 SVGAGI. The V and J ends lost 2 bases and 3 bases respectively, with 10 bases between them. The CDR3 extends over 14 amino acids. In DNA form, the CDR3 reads TGTGCCAGCAGTTACGGGGCGAGGGACACTGAAGCTTTCTTT. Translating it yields CASSYGARDTEAFF.

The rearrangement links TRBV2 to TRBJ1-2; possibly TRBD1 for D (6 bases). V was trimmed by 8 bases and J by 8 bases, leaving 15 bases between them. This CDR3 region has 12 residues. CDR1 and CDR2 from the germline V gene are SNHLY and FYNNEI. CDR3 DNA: TGTGCCAGCGGCCAGGAAGGGGGGGGCTACACCTTC. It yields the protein CASGQEGGGYTF.

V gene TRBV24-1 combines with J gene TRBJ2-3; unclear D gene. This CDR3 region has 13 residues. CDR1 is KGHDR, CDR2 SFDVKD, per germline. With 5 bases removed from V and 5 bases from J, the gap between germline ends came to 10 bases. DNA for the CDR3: TGTGCCACCAGTGGAAAGGTTCGAGATACGCAGTATTTT. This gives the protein CATSGKVRDTQYF.

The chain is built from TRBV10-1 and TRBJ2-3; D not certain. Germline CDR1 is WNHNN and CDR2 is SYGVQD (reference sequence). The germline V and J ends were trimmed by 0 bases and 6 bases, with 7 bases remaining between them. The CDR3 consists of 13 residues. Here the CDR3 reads CASSESTRDTQYF. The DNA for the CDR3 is TGCGCCAGCAGTGAGTCGACGAGGGATACGCAGTATTTT.

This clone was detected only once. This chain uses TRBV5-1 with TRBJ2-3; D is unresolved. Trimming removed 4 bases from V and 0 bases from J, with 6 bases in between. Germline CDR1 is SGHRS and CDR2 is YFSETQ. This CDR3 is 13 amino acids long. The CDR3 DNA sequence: TGCGCCAGCAGCCACTCAAGCACAGATACGCAGTATTTT. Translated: CASSHSSTDTQYF. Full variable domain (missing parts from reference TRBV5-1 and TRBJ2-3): KAGVTQTPRYLIKTRGQQVTLSCSPISGHRSVSWYQQTPGQGLQFLFEYFSETQRNKGNFPGRFSGRQFSNSRSEMNVSTLELGDSALYLCASSHSSTDTQYFGPGTRLTVL.

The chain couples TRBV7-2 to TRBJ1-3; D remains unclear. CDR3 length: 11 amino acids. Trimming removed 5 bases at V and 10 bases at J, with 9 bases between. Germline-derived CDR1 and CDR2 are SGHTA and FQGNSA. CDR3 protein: CASSTVGTIYF. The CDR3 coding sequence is TGTGCCAGCAGCACTGTAGGAACCATATATTTT.

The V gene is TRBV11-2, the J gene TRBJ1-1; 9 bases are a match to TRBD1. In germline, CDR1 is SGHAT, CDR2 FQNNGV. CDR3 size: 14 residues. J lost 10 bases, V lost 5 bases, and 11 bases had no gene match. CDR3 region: CASSRIGTGYGAFF. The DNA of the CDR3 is TGTGCCAGCAGCCGCATCGGGACAGGGTATGGAGCTTTCTTT.

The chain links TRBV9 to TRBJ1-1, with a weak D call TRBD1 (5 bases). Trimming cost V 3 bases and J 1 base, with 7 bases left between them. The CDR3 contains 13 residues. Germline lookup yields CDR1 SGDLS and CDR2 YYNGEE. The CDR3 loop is CASSGDRNTEAFF. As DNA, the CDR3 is TGTGCCAGCAGCGGAGACAGGAACACTGAAGCTTTCTTT.

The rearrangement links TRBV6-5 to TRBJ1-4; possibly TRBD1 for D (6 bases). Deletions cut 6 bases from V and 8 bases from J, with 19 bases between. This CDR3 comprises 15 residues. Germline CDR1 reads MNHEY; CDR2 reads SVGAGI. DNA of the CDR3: TGTGCCAGCAGACAAGCCACAGGGCCAGGGGAAAAACTGTTTTTT. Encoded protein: CASRQATGPGEKLFF.

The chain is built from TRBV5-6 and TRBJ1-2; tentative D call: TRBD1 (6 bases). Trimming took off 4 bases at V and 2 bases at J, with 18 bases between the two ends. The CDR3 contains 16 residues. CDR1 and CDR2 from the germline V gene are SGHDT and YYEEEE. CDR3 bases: TGTGCCAGCAGCCCAATTCGGGGGGCCTTGAACTATGGCTACACCTTC. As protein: CASSPIRGALNYGYTF. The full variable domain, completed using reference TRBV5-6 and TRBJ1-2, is DAGVTQSPTHLIKTRGQQVTLRCSPKSGHDTVSWYQQALGQGPQFIFQYYEEEERQRGNFPDRFSGHQFPNYSSELNVNALLLGDSALYLCASSPIRGALNYGYTFGSGTRLTVV.

The CDR3 DNA is TGCGCCAGCAGACCTGAAGGGACTGAAGCTTTCTTT. Protein product: CASRPEGTEAFF. The genes are TRBV23-1 and TRBJ1-1, with no clear D. TRBV23-1 belongs to the ORF category, with a function that is uncertain. This CDR3 spans 12 amino acids. The V end was cut by 6 bases, the J end by 5 bases, with 10 bases between.

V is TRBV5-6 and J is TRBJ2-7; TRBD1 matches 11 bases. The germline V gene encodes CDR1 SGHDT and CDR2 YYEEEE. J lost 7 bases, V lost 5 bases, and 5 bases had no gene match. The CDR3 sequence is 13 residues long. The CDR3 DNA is TGTGCCAGCAGTCGGGACAGGGGGATAGAGCAGTACTTC. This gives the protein CASSRDRGIEQYF.

In DNA, the CDR3 is TGTGCCAGCAGCTCTCAAGGACAGGCCTTTAGCAATCAGCCCCAGCATTTT. Protein sequence: CASSSQGQAFSNQPQHF. The V gene is TRBV7-2, the J gene TRBJ1-5; 7 bases align to TRBD1. Germline V gives CDR1 SGHTA, CDR2 FQGNSA. V trimming: 4 bases; J trimming: 0 bases; junction bases outside the gene matches: 9. The CDR3 length is 17 residues.

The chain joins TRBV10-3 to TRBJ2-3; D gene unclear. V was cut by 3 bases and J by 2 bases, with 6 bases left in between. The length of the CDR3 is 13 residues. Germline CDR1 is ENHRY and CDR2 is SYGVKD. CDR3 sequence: CAISDSFTDTQYF. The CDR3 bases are TGTGCCATCAGTGACTCGTTCACAGATACGCAGTATTTT.

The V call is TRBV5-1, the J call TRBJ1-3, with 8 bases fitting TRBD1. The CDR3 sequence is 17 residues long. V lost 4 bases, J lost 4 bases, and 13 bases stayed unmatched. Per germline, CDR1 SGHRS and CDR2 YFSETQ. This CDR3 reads CASSPIPQGAPGNTIYF. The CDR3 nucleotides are TGCGCCAGCAGCCCAATCCCCCAGGGGGCGCCCGGAAACACCATATATTTT.

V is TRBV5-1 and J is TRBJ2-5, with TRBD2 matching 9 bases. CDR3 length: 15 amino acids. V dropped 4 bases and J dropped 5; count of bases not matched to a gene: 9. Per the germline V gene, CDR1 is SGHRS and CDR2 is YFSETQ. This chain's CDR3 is CASSNAGTSRETQYF. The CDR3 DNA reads TGCGCCAGCAGCAATGCCGGGACTAGCCGGGAGACCCAGTACTTC.

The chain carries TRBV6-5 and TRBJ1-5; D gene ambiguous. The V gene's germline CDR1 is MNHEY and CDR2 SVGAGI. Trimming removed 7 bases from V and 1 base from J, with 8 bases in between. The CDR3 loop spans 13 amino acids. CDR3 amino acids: CASKGISNQPQHF. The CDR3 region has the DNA TGTGCCAGCAAAGGCATAAGCAATCAGCCCCAGCATTTT.

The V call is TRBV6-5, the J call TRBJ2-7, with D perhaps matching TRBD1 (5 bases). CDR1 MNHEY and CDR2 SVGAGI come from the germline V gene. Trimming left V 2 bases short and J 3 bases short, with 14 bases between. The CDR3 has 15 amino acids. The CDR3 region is CASSYQGTKNYEQYF. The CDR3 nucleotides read TGTGCCAGCAGTTACCAGGGTACTAAGAACTACGAGCAGTACTTC.

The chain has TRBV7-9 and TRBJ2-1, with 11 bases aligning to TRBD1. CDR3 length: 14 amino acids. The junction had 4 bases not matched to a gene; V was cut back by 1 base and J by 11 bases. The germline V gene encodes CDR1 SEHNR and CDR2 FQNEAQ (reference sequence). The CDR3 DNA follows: TGTGCCAGCAGCTTAGTAGGGGACAGGGGGAAGCAGTTCTTC. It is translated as CASSLVGDRGKQFF.

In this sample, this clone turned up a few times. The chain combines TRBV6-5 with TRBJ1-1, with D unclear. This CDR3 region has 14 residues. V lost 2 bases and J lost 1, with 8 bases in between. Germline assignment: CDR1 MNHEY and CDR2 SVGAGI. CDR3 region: CASSYTAQNTEAFF. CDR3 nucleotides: TGTGCCAGCAGTTACACTGCCCAGAACACTGAAGCTTTCTTT.

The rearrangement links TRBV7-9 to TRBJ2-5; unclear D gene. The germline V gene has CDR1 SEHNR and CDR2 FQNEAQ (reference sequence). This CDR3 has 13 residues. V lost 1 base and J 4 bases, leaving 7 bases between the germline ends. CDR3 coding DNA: TGTGCCAGCAGCTTAGTGTCACTAGAGACCCAGTACTTC. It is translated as CASSLVSLETQYF.

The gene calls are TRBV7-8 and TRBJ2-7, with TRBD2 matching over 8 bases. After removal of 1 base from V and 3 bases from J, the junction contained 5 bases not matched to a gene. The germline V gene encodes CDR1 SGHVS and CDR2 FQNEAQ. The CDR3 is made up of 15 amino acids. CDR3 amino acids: CASSLVPGTSYEQYF. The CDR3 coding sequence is TGTGCCAGCAGCTTAGTACCCGGGACTAGCTACGAGCAGTACTTC.

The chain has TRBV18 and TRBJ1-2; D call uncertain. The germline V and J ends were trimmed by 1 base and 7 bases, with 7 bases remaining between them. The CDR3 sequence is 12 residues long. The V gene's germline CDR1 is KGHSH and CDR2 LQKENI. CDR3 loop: CASSPQKAGYTF. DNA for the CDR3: TGTGCCAGCTCACCACAGAAGGCTGGCTACACCTTC. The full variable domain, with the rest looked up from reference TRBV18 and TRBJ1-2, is NAGVMQNPRHLVRRRGQEARLRCSPMKGHSHVYWYRQLPEEGLKFMVYLQKENIIDESGMPKERFSAEFPKEGPSILRIQQVVRGDSAAYFCASSPQKAGYTFGSGTRLTVV.

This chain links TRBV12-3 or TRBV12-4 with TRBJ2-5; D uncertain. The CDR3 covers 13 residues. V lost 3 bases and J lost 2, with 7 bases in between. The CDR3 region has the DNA TGTGCCAGCAGTTTTTCGGAGCAAGAGACCCAGTACTTC. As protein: CASSFSEQETQYF.